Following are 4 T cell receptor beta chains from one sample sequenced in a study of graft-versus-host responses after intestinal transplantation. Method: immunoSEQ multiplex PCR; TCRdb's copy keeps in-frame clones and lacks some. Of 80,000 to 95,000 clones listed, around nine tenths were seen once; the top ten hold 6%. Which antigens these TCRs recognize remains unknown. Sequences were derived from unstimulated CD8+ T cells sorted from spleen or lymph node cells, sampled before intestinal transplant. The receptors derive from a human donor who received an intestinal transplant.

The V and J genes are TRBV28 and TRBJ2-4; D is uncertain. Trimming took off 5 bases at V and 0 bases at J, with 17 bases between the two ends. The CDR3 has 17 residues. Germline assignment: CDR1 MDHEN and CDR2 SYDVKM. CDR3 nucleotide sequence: TGTGCCAGCAGTATCCGACACCTCCCGCTAGCCAAAAACATTCAGTACTTC. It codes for CASSIRHLPLAKNIQYF.

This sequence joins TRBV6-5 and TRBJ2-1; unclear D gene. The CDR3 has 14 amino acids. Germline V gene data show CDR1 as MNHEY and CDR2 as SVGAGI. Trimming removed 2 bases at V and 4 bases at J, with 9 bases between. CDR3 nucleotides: TGTGCCAGCAGTTACAACGACGGATACAATGAGCAGTTCTTC. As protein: CASSYNDGYNEQFF.

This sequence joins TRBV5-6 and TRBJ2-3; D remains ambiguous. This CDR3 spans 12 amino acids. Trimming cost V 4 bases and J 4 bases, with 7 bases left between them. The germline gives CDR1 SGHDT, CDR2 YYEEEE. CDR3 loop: CASSQLSDTQYF. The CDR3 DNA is TGTGCCAGCAGCCAGCTCTCAGATACGCAGTATTTT.

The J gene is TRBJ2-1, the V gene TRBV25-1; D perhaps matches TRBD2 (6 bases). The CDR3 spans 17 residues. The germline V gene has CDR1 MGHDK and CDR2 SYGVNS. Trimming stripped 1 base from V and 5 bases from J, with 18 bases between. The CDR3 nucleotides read TGTGCCAGCAGTGAATCCCACCGGGACTCCCCAAACAATGAGCAGTTCTTC. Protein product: CASSESHRDSPNNEQFF.